The 22 T cell receptor beta chains below come from one sample, sequenced in a study of cytomegalovirus exposure and HLA in healthy donors. The PCR had 60 Vbeta and 13 Jbeta primers. The assay was immunoSEQ multiplex PCR, and TCRdb's table has in-frame clones only and misses some. The sample holds about 100,000 clones; around three quarters are singletons and the top ten take over 3.5%. Sequenced sample: PBMCs. These receptors were obtained from a man aged 40-50 years in good health and CMV-seronegative.

The rearrangement joins TRBV29-1 to TRBJ2-3; tentative D call: TRBD2 (5 bases). V was shortened by 6 bases and J by 2 bases, with 12 bases between the two germline ends. This CDR3 spans 13 amino acids. Germline CDR1 reads SQVTM; CDR2 reads ANQGSEA. The CDR3 region is CSVTEESTDTQYF. As DNA, the CDR3 is TGCAGCGTGACGGAGGAATCCACAGATACGCAGTATTTT.

CDR3 DNA: TGTGCCAGCAGCGTCCAGTCTAGGGGCGGCGAGACCCAGTACTTC. It specifies CASSVQSRGGETQYF. The chain combines TRBV11-1 with TRBJ2-5; D perhaps matches TRBD1 (5 bases). The CDR3 is made up of 15 amino acids. Germline loops: CDR1 SGHAT, CDR2 FQDESV (reference sequence). Trimming cost V 5 bases and J 5 bases, with 18 bases left between them.

The chain has TRBV28 and TRBJ1-2; D remains ambiguous. V was pared by 7 bases and J by 7 bases, with 13 bases between. The CDR3 loop spans 12 amino acids. CDR1 MDHEN and CDR2 SYDVKM come from the germline V gene. The CDR3 region is CASTGLSPGYTF. Written as DNA, the CDR3 is TGTGCCAGCACGGGGTTATCTCCTGGCTACACCTTC.

This chain uses TRBV5-1 with TRBJ2-7, with D perhaps TRBD1 (6 bases). Germline CDR1 and CDR2: SGHRS and YFSETQ. The CDR3 contains 15 residues. V lost 5 bases and J lost 0, with 15 bases in between. CDR3 coding DNA: TGCGCCAGCAGAGTGGGACACGAGAGCTCCTACGAGCAGTACGTC. Translated, it gives CASRVGHESSYEQYV.

The chain combines TRBV30 with TRBJ1-6; 8 nucleotides align to TRBD1. V was pared by 3 bases and J by 7 bases, with 11 bases of the junction left unmatched. The CDR3 runs 16 residues. Germline CDR1 GTSNPN, CDR2 SVGIG (reference sequence). The chain's CDR3 is CAWSLGTGPKNSPLHF. CDR3 in DNA: TGTGCCTGGAGCCTAGGGACAGGTCCTAAAAATTCACCCCTCCACTTT.

The J gene is TRBJ2-5, the V gene TRBV6-4; 12 bases are a match to TRBD2. Germline CDR1 and CDR2: MRHNA and SNTAGT. The CDR3 covers 16 residues. The J segment lost 5 bases and the V segment lost 5 bases, leaving 9 bases of the junction unmatched. The CDR3 protein is CASSRSSGGAYETQYF. CDR3 coding DNA: TGTGCCAGCAGTAGGTCTAGCGGGGGGGCATATGAGACCCAGTACTTC.

The chain has TRBV28 and TRBJ2-7; D unresolved. CDR3 length: 11 amino acids. V lost 8 bases, J lost 3 bases, and 8 bases lay in between. The germline CDR1 and CDR2 sequences are MDHEN and SYDVKM. CDR3 protein: CASGPVYEQYV. The CDR3, as DNA: TGTGCCAGCGGGCCCGTCTACGAGCAGTACGTC.

The chain combines TRBV12-5 with TRBJ1-3; TRBD1 might be the D (5 bases). Germline CDR1 and CDR2: LGHNT and FRNRAP. The CDR3 consists of 16 residues. Trimming took 0 bases from V and 4 from J, leaving 13 bases between them. The CDR3 nucleotides are TGTGCTAGTGGTTTGGTACTGGGGGGGTTCGGAAACACCATATATTTT. Encoded protein: CASGLVLGGFGNTIYF.

The J gene is TRBJ1-5, the V gene TRBV11-2, with D uncertain. The CDR3 consists of 13 residues. Germline CDR1 and CDR2: SGHAT and FQNNGV. V was shortened by 4 bases and J by 6 bases, with 10 bases between the two germline ends. The CDR3 protein is CASSSLFGQPQHF. Here the CDR3 DNA reads TGTGCCAGCAGCTCACTCTTTGGTCAGCCCCAGCATTTT.

The V and J genes are TRBV7-2 and TRBJ1-1; 10 bases are shared with TRBD1. V shed 5 bases and J 5 bases; nucleotides not matched to a gene: 5. This CDR3 is built from 14 residues. The germline gives CDR1 SGHTA, CDR2 FQGNSA. The CDR3 sequence: CASSPRTGGTEAFF. CDR3 coding DNA: TGTGCCAGCAGCCCCAGGACAGGGGGGACTGAAGCTTTCTTT.

The chain uses TRBV14 and TRBJ2-3, with D possibly matching TRBD1 (6 bases). The CDR3 covers 16 residues. V was pared by 0 bases and J by 0 bases, with 10 bases between. Germline V CDR1 and CDR2: SGHDN, FVKESK. CDR3 protein: CASSQDSGQSTDTQYF. CDR3 coding DNA: TGTGCCAGCAGCCAAGATTCAGGACAGAGCACAGATACGCAGTATTTT.

J is TRBJ1-2 and V is TRBV10-3; 8 nucleotides line up with TRBD1. Germline V CDR1 and CDR2: ENHRY, SYGVKD. CDR3 length equals 14 residues. The V gene end was trimmed by 10 bases and the J gene end by 0 bases; junction bases not matched to a gene: 7. CDR3 residues: CATRDRSSNYGYTF. The CDR3 DNA sequence: TGTGCCACCCGGGACAGGTCGTCTAACTATGGCTACACCTTC.

CDR3 nucleotide sequence: TGTGCCAGCAGCGTAGACGGACAGCACACTGAAGCTTTCTTT. Protein: CASSVDGQHTEAFF. This chain joins TRBV9 and TRBJ1-1; D possibly corresponds to TRBD1 (6 bases). V was clipped by 0 bases and J by 3 bases, with 9 bases between them. There are 14 residues in the CDR3. Germline CDR1 and CDR2: SGDLS and YYNGEE.

V is TRBV4-1 and J is TRBJ2-7; D is possibly TRBD2 (6 bases). The CDR3 runs 13 residues. The V end was cut by 2 bases, the J end by 5 bases, with 10 bases between. Germline loops: CDR1 MGHRA, CDR2 YSYEKL. CDR3 nucleotide sequence: TGCGCCAGCAGCCAAAGGACGGGGGACGAGCAGTACTTC. It codes for CASSQRTGDEQYF.

J is TRBJ2-3 and V is TRBV7-3; 8 positions match TRBD1. The CDR3 covers 15 residues. Germline values: CDR1 SGHTA, CDR2 FQGTGA. With V trimmed by 3 bases and J by 0 bases, 2 bases remained unmatched. The CDR3: CASSLQGASTDTQYF. The CDR3 DNA is TGTGCCAGCAGCTTGCAGGGGGCAAGCACAGATACGCAGTATTTT.

V and J are TRBV7-6 and TRBJ2-7, with TRBD1 identical over 12 bases. Per germline, CDR1 SGHVS and CDR2 FNYEAQ. This CDR3 region has 16 residues. J was trimmed by 2 bases and V by 0 bases; bases with no gene match: 2. This CDR3 reads CASSLAGQGAPYEQYF. The CDR3 coding sequence is TGTGCCAGCAGCTTAGCGGGACAGGGGGCCCCCTACGAGCAGTACTTC.

The V call is TRBV6-5, the J call TRBJ1-1, with D perhaps TRBD1 (6 bases). V lost 0 bases to trimming and J lost 7 bases, with 15 bases between them. The CDR3 length is 15 residues. Germline assignment: CDR1 MNHEY and CDR2 SVGAGI. CDR3 nucleotides: TGTGCCAGCAGTTACTCTGTTGGACAGTTATTTGAAGCTTTCTTT. It specifies CASSYSVGQLFEAFF.

The chain carries TRBV5-8 and TRBJ2-5, with TRBD1 matching 9 bases. The CDR3 runs to 15 residues. V lost 0 bases and J lost 5; bases outside the gene matches: 5. Germline V gene data show CDR1 as SGHTS and CDR2 as YDEGEE. In DNA, the CDR3 is TGTGCCAGCAGCTTGGCCGGACAGGGGTTGGAGACCCAGTACTTC. Amino acids: CASSLAGQGLETQYF.

The rearrangement links TRBV7-6 to TRBJ1-2; TRBD1 might be the D (6 bases). Per the germline V gene, CDR1 is SGHVS and CDR2 is FNYEAQ. V lost 3 bases and J 1 base, leaving 9 bases between the germline ends. The CDR3 runs to 14 residues. The CDR3 nucleotides are TGTGCCAGCAGCTTTCGGACAGATAACTATGGCTACACCTTC. Translation gives CASSFRTDNYGYTF. Looking up the rest from reference TRBV7-6 and TRBJ1-2 gives the full variable domain: GAGVSQSPRYKVTKRGQDVALRCDPISGHVSLYWYRQALGQGPEFLTYFNYEAQQDKSGLPNDRFSAERPEGSISTLTIQRTEQRDSAMYRCASSFRTDNYGYTFGSGTRLTVV.

This chain connects TRBV30 to TRBJ1-2; D not resolved. Germline CDR1 and CDR2: GTSNPN and SVGIG (reference sequence). The length of the CDR3 is 12 residues. V was cut by 1 base and J by 4 bases, with 7 bases left in between. CDR3 sequence (DNA): TGTGCCTGGAGTGCCCGAGGCTATGGCTACACCTTC. This codes for CAWSARGYGYTF. Complete variable domain (other parts from reference TRBV30 and TRBJ1-2): SQTIHQWPATLVQPVGSPLSLECTVEGTSNPNLYWYRQAAGRGLQLLFYSVGIGQISSEVPQNLSASRPQDRQFILSSKKLLLSDSGFYLCAWSARGYGYTFGSGTRLTVV.

The chain employs TRBV6-6 and TRBJ1-1; a possible D gene is TRBD1 (6 bases). The CDR3 covers 13 residues. The V gene lost 1 base and the J gene lost 3 bases, with 6 bases spanning the gap. CDR1 is MNHNY and CDR2 is SVGAGI in the germline V gene (reference sequence). The CDR3, as DNA: TGTGCCAGCAGTTACTGGACAGACACTGAAGCTTTCTTT. Encoded protein: CASSYWTDTEAFF.

The chain uses TRBV11-3 and TRBJ2-1; D may be TRBD2 (5 bases). Germline V gene lookup returns CDR1 SGHNT and CDR2 YENEEA. V lost 1 base to trimming and J lost 1 base, with 8 bases between them. CDR3 length equals 15 residues. CDR3 amino acids: CASSLAGFSYNEQFF. In DNA form, the CDR3 reads TGTGCCAGCAGCTTAGCGGGGTTTTCCTACAATGAGCAGTTCTTC. The entire variable domain, with the rest obtained from reference TRBV11-3 and TRBJ2-1, is as follows: EAGVVQSPRYKIIEKKQPVAFWCNPISGHNTLYWYLQNLGQGPELLIRYENEEAVDDSQLPKDRFSAERLKGVDSTLKIQPAELGDSAVYLCASSLAGFSYNEQFFGPGTRLTVL.